The 30 T cell receptor beta chains reported below all come from one sample, sequenced in a study of cytomegalovirus exposure and HLA in healthy donors. PCR was performed using 60 Vbeta and 13 Jbeta primers. Data came from immunoSEQ multiplex PCR; TCRdb stores just in-frame clones and leaves some out. The sample contains approximately 150,000 clones, roughly 82% of which appear only once. The sequenced sample consisted of PBMCs. These receptors originate from a man between 45 and 60 years old in good health and CMV-seropositive.

The DNA of the CDR3 is TGTGCCAGCAGAGGGGGGCTAGCGGGAGATACGCAGTATTTT. This sequence encodes CASRGGLAGDTQYF. The chain combines TRBV7-2 with TRBJ2-3; 8 bases match TRBD2. Germline V lookup: CDR1 SGHTA, CDR2 FQGNSA. The CDR3 is 14 amino acids. V trimming: 6 bases; J trimming: 5 bases; junction bases outside the gene matches: 7.

The chain has TRBV10-3 and TRBJ2-3; 10 nucleotides line up with TRBD2. V gave up 3 bases and J gave up 4 bases; unmatched junction bases: 16. The CDR3 consists of 19 residues. The germline V gene encodes CDR1 ENHRY and CDR2 SYGVKD. In nucleotides, the CDR3 is TGTGCCATCAGTGAACGATCACTAGCGGGAAGAGGCCGTCCAGATACGCAGTATTTT. Protein: CAISERSLAGRGRPDTQYF.

The rearrangement uses TRBV4-3 and TRBJ2-3; 7 bases map to TRBD1. Germline CDR1 and CDR2: LGHNA and YSLEER. The CDR3 runs 15 residues. The V segment lost 2 bases and the J segment 2 bases; nucleotides outside the gene matches: 4. CDR3 sequence reads: CASSQWDRATDTQYF. The CDR3 DNA follows: TGCGCCAGCAGCCAATGGGACAGAGCCACAGATACGCAGTATTTT.

The rearrangement links TRBV28 to TRBJ2-7, with a possible D match to TRBD2 (6 bases). Trimming stripped 4 bases from V and 2 bases from J, with 15 bases between. CDR1 is MDHEN and CDR2 is SYDVKM in the germline V gene. CDR3 length equals 15 residues. The CDR3 sequence: CASSSESGVPYEQYF. The CDR3 nucleotides read TGTGCCAGCAGTTCTGAATCGGGGGTTCCCTACGAGCAGTACTTC.

The chain carries TRBV9 and TRBJ2-5, with 16 positions matching TRBD2. Trimming removed 1 base from V and 5 bases from J; junction bases left unmatched: 20. CDR1 and CDR2 from the germline V gene are SGDLS and YYNGEE. This CDR3 spans 22 amino acids. Here the CDR3 reads CASSVLGSRGPGLAGGRETQYF. CDR3 sequence (DNA): TGTGCCAGCAGCGTACTCGGATCGAGGGGACCGGGACTAGCGGGAGGGCGGGAGACCCAGTACTTC.

The chain couples TRBV13 to TRBJ2-7; 8 bases match TRBD2. Trimming cost V 5 bases and J 3 bases; bases outside gene matches: 12. CDR3 length: 16 amino acids. Germline assignment: CDR1 PRHDT and CDR2 FYEKMQ (reference sequence). The CDR3 bases are TGTGCCAGCAGCCCCCGCTTGCCGGGGGGGGTCTACGAGCAGTACTTC. Encoded protein: CASSPRLPGGVYEQYF.

This clone has a single count. This sequence joins TRBV9 and TRBJ2-7, with TRBD2 matching over 14 bases. J was trimmed by 3 bases and V by 3 bases; bases with no gene match: 2. This CDR3 is 15 amino acids long. CDR1 is SGDLS and CDR2 is YYNGEE in the germline V gene. The CDR3 bases are TGTGCCAGCAGCGAGGGGACTAGCGGGAGCTACGAGCAGTACTTC. It specifies CASSEGTSGSYEQYF.

A single count supports this clone. This chain joins TRBV6-1 and TRBJ2-3, with D possibly being TRBD1 (5 bases). The CDR3 consists of 16 residues. Germline V gene lookup returns CDR1 MNHNS and CDR2 SASEGT. Trimming took off 2 bases at V and 6 bases at J, with 18 bases between the two ends. DNA of the CDR3: TGTGCCAGCAGTGAACGAAGTGGCAGGGCTTTCGATACGCAGTATTTT. This encodes CASSERSGRAFDTQYF.

This chain connects TRBV29-1 to TRBJ1-6, with 7 bases that match TRBD1. Germline trimming cut 5 bases from V and 5 bases from J; bases unmatched to any gene: 9. The CDR3 consists of 15 residues. Germline CDR1 reads SQVTM; CDR2 reads ANQGSEA. The CDR3 reads CSVQGAGGDNSPLHF. Here the CDR3 DNA reads TGCAGCGTTCAAGGGGCAGGGGGTGATAATTCACCCCTCCACTTT. Full variable domain (missing parts from reference TRBV29-1 and TRBJ1-6): SAVISQKPSRDICQRGTSLTIQCQVDSQVTMMFWYRQQPGQSLTLIATANQGSEATYESGFVIDKFPISRPNLTFSTLTVSNMSPEDSSIYLCSVQGAGGDNSPLHFGNGTRLTVT.

The J gene is TRBJ2-1, the V gene TRBV19, with 10 bases identical to TRBD2. V lost 4 bases, J lost 7 bases, and 1 base stayed unmatched. The CDR3 sequence is 13 residues long. Germline V lookup: CDR1 LNHDA, CDR2 SQIVND (reference sequence). CDR3 bases: TGTGCCAGTAGTAAGGGACTAGCGAATGAGCAGTTCTTC. Its translation: CASSKGLANEQFF.

The chain combines TRBV18 with TRBJ2-5; maybe TRBD2 (6 bases). The CDR3 covers 15 residues. Germline V CDR1 and CDR2: KGHSH, LQKENI. V lost 2 bases and J lost 1, with 11 bases in between. In DNA, the CDR3 is TGTGCCAGCTCACCAGCTACGGGACTCCAAGAGACCCAGTACTTC. As protein: CASSPATGLQETQYF.

V and J are TRBV2 and TRBJ1-6; D remains unclear. Germline V gives CDR1 SNHLY, CDR2 FYNNEI. The CDR3 has 13 residues. The V end was cut by 8 bases, the J end by 7 bases, with 12 bases between. This chain's CDR3 is CASGAEGNSPLHF. CDR3 DNA: TGTGCCAGCGGAGCCGAGGGCAATTCACCCCTCCACTTT.

The chain combines TRBV5-8 with TRBJ1-3, with 7 bases fitting TRBD1. Germline CDR1 reads SGHTS; CDR2 reads YDEGEE. The CDR3 consists of 14 residues. The V and J ends lost 9 bases and 8 bases, in that order; junction bases with no gene match: 14. The CDR3 DNA reads as TGTGCCACCAACCACGACAGGGTTGCAGACACCATATATTTT. Amino acid sequence: CATNHDRVADTIYF.

The chain is built from TRBV11-2 and TRBJ2-5, with D hard to call. Germline assignment: CDR1 SGHAT and CDR2 FQNNGV. This CDR3 spans 15 amino acids. The V and J ends lost 2 bases and 3 bases respectively, with 13 bases between them. CDR3 amino acids: CASSLIRSREETQYF. In nucleotides, the CDR3 is TGTGCCAGCAGCTTAATCCGTAGTAGAGAAGAGACCCAGTACTTC.

The chain carries TRBV6-1 and TRBJ1-3; the D is unclear. Germline loops: CDR1 MNHNS, CDR2 SASEGT. The CDR3 has 15 amino acids. The V end was cut by 6 bases, the J end by 0 bases, with 12 bases between. The CDR3: CASSDPIDSGNTIYF. In DNA, the CDR3 is TGTGCCAGCAGCGATCCTATCGACTCTGGAAACACCATATATTTT.

The CDR3 reads CASSYFQGATDSPLHF. The CDR3 bases are TGTGCCAGCAGTTACTTTCAGGGGGCCACTGATTCACCCCTCCACTTT. This chain connects TRBV6-6 to TRBJ1-6; 8 nucleotides match TRBD1. Germline CDR1 and CDR2: MNHNY and SVGAGI (reference sequence). This CDR3 comprises 16 residues. V lost 1 base and J lost 8; bases outside the gene matches: 7.

This chain connects TRBV28 to TRBJ1-2; the match to TRBD1 covers 7 bases. After removal of 10 bases from V and 8 bases from J, the junction contained 16 bases not matched to a gene. CDR1 MDHEN and CDR2 SYDVKM come from the germline V gene. The CDR3 covers 14 residues. DNA for the CDR3: TGTGCCACCAGGACAGGACAGCGCCTTCGGGGCTACACCTTC. It encodes CATRTGQRLRGYTF.

J is TRBJ1-1 and V is TRBV5-4; the match to TRBD1 covers 8 bases. The germline V gene has CDR1 SGHNT and CDR2 YYREEE (reference sequence). The V gene end was trimmed by 0 bases and the J gene end by 8 bases; junction bases not matched to a gene: 0. This CDR3 comprises 12 residues. The CDR3 spells CASSLGTGEAFF. The CDR3 bases are TGTGCCAGCAGCTTGGGGACAGGGGAAGCTTTCTTT.

This clone was seen only a few times. The gene calls are TRBV6-5 and TRBJ2-7, with D perhaps TRBD2 (7 bases). V dropped 4 bases and J dropped 6 bases, with 16 bases sitting between them. CDR3 size: 14 residues. CDR1 is MNHEY and CDR2 is SVGAGI in the germline V gene. In DNA, the CDR3 is TGTGCCAGCAGTTGCGGGGGCGCCGGGTGCGAGCAGTACTTC. It is translated as CASSCGGAGCEQYF.

This chain joins TRBV7-2 and TRBJ2-7; TRBD1 agrees at 7 bases. CDR1 and CDR2 (germline): SGHTA, FQGNSA. V lost 4 bases, J lost 5 bases, and 8 bases stayed unmatched. The CDR3 extends over 14 amino acids. The CDR3 DNA is TGTGCCAGCAGCTACCCGGACAGGAACCACGAGCAGTACTTC. This codes for CASSYPDRNHEQYF.

The rearrangement joins TRBV28 to TRBJ1-6; possible D gene TRBD1, 6 bases. Germline CDR1 and CDR2: MDHEN and SYDVKM. The ends were cut back, 1 base at V and 8 bases at J, with 12 bases in the middle. The CDR3 length is 15 residues. The CDR3 protein is CASSLLTGWDSPLHF. For the CDR3, the DNA is TGTGCCAGCAGTTTATTAACAGGGTGGGATTCACCCCTCCACTTT.

This clone was counted a few times. This sequence joins TRBV7-2 and TRBJ2-5; 11 nucleotides agree with TRBD2. From germline, CDR1 is SGHTA and CDR2 FQGNSA. This CDR3 is built from 15 residues. After removal of 3 bases from V and 5 bases from J, the junction contained 5 bases not matched to a gene. The CDR3 loop reads CASSFTGLAEETQYF. CDR3 nucleotides: TGTGCCAGCAGCTTTACGGGACTAGCGGAGGAGACCCAGTACTTC. Complete variable domain (other parts from reference TRBV7-2 and TRBJ2-5): GAGVSQSPSNKVTEKGKDVELRCDPISGHTALYWYRQSLGQGLEFLIYFQGNSAPDKSGLPSDRFSAERTGGSVSTLTIQRTQQEDSAVYLCASSFTGLAEETQYFGPGTRLLVL.

The V and J genes are TRBV6-5 and TRBJ1-2; possibly TRBD1 for D (6 bases). The V end lost 6 bases, the J end lost 5 bases, and 16 bases lay between the germline ends. This CDR3 comprises 14 residues. Germline-derived CDR1 and CDR2 are MNHEY and SVGAGI. The CDR3 here is CASRTDSTTYGYTF. CDR3 DNA: TGTGCCAGCAGGACGGACAGCACCACTTATGGCTACACCTTC.

The genes are TRBV28 and TRBJ2-7, with D unresolved. CDR1 is MDHEN and CDR2 is SYDVKM in the germline V gene. This CDR3 is built from 15 residues. Trimming took 4 bases from V and 4 from J, leaving 17 bases between them. The CDR3 loop reads CASSSPLGRKYEQYF. The CDR3 DNA reads TGTGCCAGCAGTTCCCCGCTAGGCCGAAAATACGAGCAGTACTTC.

The chain links TRBV4-3 to TRBJ2-7; possible D gene TRBD1, 6 bases. V was trimmed by 0 bases and J by 5 bases, leaving 17 bases between them. The CDR3 length is 16 residues. Germline assignment: CDR1 LGHNA and CDR2 YSLEER. The CDR3 here is CASSQEYNRARDEQYF. As DNA, the CDR3 is TGCGCCAGCAGCCAAGAATACAACAGGGCCCGGGACGAGCAGTACTTC.

The chain is built from TRBV28 and TRBJ2-6; 7 bases are shared with TRBD1. Germline trimming cut 2 bases from V and 0 bases from J; bases unmatched to any gene: 7. The CDR3 consists of 18 residues. Per germline, CDR1 MDHEN and CDR2 SYDVKM. CDR3 amino acids: CASSLNAGGNSGANVLTF. As DNA, the CDR3 is TGTGCCAGCAGTTTAAACGCAGGGGGAAACTCTGGGGCCAACGTCCTGACTTTC.

The chain recombines TRBV7-2 with TRBJ2-5; D is perhaps TRBD1 (6 bases). Germline V CDR1 and CDR2: SGHTA, FQGNSA. This CDR3 has 17 amino acids. Trimming cost V 0 bases and J 1 base, with 15 bases left between them. CDR3 sequence reads: CASSLARQTGPQETQYF. CDR3 DNA: TGTGCCAGCAGCTTAGCGCGACAGACAGGTCCCCAAGAGACCCAGTACTTC.

This chain joins TRBV30 and TRBJ2-3; the D gene is possibly TRBD1 (6 bases). The CDR3 runs 13 residues. Trimming cost V 3 bases and J 3 bases, with 10 bases left between them. The germline CDR1 and CDR2 sequences are GTSNPN and SVGIG (reference sequence). This chain's CDR3 is CAWRRQGTDTQYF. CDR3 nucleotide sequence: TGTGCCTGGAGGAGGCAGGGGACAGATACGCAGTATTTT. Full variable domain (outside the CDR3, taken from reference TRBV30 and TRBJ2-3): SQTIHQWPATLVQPVGSPLSLECTVEGTSNPNLYWYRQAAGRGLQLLFYSVGIGQISSEVPQNLSASRPQDRQFILSSKKLLLSDSGFYLCAWRRQGTDTQYFGPGTRLTVL.

The V gene is TRBV6-5, the J gene TRBJ2-7, with D possibly TRBD2 on 5 matching bases. Germline V CDR1 and CDR2: MNHEY, SVGAGI. This CDR3 region has 13 residues. The V gene lost 5 bases and the J gene lost 3 bases, with 11 bases spanning the gap. CDR3 sequence: CASSLAGSYEQYF. Here the CDR3 DNA reads TGTGCCAGCAGTCTAGCAGGAAGCTACGAGCAGTACTTC.

As DNA, the CDR3 is TGTGCCAGCAGTCTCAGCGGGCTCACAGATACGCAGTATTTT. Translation: CASSLSGLTDTQYF. The chain recombines TRBV6-6 with TRBJ2-3; perhaps TRBD2 as D (6 bases). The germline V and J ends were trimmed by 5 bases and 2 bases, with 11 bases remaining between them. The CDR3 spans 14 residues. The germline CDR1 and CDR2 sequences are MNHNY and SVGAGI (reference sequence).